The TCR beta chain under discussion was sequenced for a study of CD8+ T cells in alopecia areata. Whole-study findings and limits: With just one nonresponder, it is still uncertain whether baseline CD8+ expansion relates to response. Resident alphabeta T cells of normal skin are also sequenced in scalp samples. A large proportion of expanded lesional clones were detected persisting in scalp and blood during tofacitinib.

Treatment defined: oral pan-JAK inhibitor, 5-10 mg twice daily. This clone has more than one count but fewer than ten. Its antigen is not known. This CDR3 has 11 residues. Trimming took 1 base from V and 4 from J, leaving 2 bases between them. Germline assignment: CDR1 MGHDK and CDR2 SYGVNS. Reverse transcribed after extraction, RNA yielded cDNA as the sequencing template. Libraries were prepared by immunoSEQ multiplex PCR; TCRdb keeps only in-frame clonotypes and omits some of them. Among roughly 200,000 clones listed, roughly two fifths were seen once. The sample in question was CD4+ T cells sorted from blood, obtained at approximately week 36, from a patient treated with tofacitinib. The V gene is TRBV25-1, the J gene TRBJ2-7; D not resolved. This sequence originates from a human donor with alopecia areata. The CDR3 here is CASSEWYEQYF. The CDR3 DNA follows: TGTGCCAGCAGTGAATGGTACGAGCAGTACTTC.